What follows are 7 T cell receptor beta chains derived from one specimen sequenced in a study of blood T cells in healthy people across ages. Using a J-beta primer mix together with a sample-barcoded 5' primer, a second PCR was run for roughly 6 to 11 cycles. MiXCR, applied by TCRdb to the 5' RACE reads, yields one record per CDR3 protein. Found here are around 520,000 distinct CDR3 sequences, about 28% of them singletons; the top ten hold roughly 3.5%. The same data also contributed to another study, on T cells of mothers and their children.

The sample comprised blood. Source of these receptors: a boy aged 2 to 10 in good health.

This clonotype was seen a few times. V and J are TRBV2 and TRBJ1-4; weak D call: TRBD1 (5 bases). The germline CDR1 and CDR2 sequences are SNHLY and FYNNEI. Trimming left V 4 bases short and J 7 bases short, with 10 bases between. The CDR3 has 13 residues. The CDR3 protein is CASSVLRGEKLFF. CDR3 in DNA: TGTGCCAGCAGTGTGCTAAGGGGTGAAAAACTGTTTTTT.

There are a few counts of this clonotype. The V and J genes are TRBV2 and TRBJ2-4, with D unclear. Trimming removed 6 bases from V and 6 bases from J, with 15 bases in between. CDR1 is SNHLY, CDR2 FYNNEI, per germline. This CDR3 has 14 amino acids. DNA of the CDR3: TGTGCCAGCAGCCCGGACGGAGTGGGAAACATTCAGTACTTC. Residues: CASSPDGVGNIQYF.

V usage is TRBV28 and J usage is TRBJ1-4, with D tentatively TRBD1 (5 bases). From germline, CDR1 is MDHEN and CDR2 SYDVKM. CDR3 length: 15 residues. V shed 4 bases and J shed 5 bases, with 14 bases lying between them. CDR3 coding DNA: TGTGCCAGCAGTTCAGACAGCAACTTAAATGAAAAACTGTTTTTT. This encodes CASSSDSNLNEKLFF.

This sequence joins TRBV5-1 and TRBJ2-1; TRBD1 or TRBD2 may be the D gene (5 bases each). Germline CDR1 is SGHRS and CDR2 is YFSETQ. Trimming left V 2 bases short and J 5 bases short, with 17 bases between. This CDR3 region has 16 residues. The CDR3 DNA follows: TGCGCCAGCAGCTTCGGGACCGCCTTCTCAGACAATGAGCAGTTCTTC. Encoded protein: CASSFGTAFSDNEQFF. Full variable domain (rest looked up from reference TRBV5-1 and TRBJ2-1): KAGVTQTPRYLIKTRGQQVTLSCSPISGHRSVSWYQQTPGQGLQFLFEYFSETQRNKGNFPGRFSGRQFSNSRSEMNVSTLELGDSALYLCASSFGTAFSDNEQFFGPGTRLTVL.

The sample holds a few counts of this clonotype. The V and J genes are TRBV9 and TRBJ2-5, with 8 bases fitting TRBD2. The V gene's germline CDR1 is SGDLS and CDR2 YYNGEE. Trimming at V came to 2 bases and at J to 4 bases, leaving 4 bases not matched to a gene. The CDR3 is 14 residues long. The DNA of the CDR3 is TGTGCCAGCAGCGTCGGCGGGAGGACAGAGACCCAGTACTTC. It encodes CASSVGGRTETQYF.

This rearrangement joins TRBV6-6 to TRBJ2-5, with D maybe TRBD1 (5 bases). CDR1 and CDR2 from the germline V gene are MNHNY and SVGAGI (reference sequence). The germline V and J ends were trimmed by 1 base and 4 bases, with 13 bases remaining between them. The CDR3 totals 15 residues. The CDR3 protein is CASSYLQELLETQYF. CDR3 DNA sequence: TGTGCCAGCAGTTACTTACAGGAACTGTTAGAGACCCAGTACTTC.

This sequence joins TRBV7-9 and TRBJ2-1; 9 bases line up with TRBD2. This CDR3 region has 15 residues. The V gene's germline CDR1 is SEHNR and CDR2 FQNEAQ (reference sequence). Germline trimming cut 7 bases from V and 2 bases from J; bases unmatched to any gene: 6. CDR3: CASISSGSPYNEQFF. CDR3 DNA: TGTGCCAGCATAAGTAGCGGGAGTCCCTACAATGAGCAGTTCTTC.